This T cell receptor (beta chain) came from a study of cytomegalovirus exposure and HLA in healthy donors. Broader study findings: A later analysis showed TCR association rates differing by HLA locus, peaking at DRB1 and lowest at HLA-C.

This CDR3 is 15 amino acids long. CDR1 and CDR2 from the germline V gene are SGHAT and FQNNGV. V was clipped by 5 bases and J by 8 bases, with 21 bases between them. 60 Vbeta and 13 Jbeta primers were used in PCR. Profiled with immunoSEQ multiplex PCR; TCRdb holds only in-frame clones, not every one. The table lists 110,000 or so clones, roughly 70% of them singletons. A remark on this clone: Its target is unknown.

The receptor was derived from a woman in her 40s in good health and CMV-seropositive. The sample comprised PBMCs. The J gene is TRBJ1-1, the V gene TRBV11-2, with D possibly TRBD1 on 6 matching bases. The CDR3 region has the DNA TGTGCCAGCAGCCCCACGACCGGGGCAGGGGTAGAAGCTTTCTTT. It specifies CASSPTTGAGVEAFF.